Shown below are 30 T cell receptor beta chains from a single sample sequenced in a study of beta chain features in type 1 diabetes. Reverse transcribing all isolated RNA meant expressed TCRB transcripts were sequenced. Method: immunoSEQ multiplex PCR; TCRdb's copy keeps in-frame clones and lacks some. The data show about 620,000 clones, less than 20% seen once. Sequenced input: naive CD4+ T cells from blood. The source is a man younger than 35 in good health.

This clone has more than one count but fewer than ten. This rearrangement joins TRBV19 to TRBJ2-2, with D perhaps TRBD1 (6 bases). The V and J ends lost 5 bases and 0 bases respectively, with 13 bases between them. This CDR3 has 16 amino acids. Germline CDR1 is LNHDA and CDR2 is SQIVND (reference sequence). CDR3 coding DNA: TGTGCCAGTAGTCCCCCAGGGGTACCGAACACCGGGGAGCTGTTTTTT. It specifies CASSPPGVPNTGELFF.

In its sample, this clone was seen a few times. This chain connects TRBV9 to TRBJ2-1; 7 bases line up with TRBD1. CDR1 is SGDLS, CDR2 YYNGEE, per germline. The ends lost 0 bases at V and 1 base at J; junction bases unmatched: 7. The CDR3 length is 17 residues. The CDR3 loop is CASSVAPVGQSYNEQFF. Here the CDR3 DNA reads TGTGCCAGCAGCGTAGCTCCGGTGGGACAGTCCTACAATGAGCAGTTCTTC.

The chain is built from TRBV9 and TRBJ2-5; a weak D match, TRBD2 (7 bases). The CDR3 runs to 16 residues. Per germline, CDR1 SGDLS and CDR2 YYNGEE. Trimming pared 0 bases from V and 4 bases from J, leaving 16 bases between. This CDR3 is CASSVDPQGRGETQYF. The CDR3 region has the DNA TGTGCCAGCAGCGTAGACCCTCAGGGGAGGGGAGAGACCCAGTACTTC.

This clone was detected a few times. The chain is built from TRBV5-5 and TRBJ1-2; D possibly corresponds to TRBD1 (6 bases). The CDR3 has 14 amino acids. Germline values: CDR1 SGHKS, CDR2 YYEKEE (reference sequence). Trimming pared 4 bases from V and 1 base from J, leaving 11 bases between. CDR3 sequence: CASSRTADNYGYTF. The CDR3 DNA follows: TGTGCCAGCAGCCGGACAGCAGATAACTATGGCTACACCTTC.

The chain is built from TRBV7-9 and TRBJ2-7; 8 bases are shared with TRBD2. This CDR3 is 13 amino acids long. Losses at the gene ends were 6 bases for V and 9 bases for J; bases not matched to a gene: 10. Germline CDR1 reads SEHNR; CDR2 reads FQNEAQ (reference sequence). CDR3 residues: CASSPPRAGGQYF. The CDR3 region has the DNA TGTGCCAGCAGTCCCCCGAGGGCGGGAGGGCAGTACTTC.

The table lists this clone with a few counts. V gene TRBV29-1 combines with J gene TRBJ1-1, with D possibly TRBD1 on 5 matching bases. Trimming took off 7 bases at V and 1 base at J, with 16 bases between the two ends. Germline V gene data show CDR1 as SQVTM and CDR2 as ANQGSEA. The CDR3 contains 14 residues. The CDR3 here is CSGILGTANTEAFF. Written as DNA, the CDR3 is TGCAGCGGTATTCTCGGGACTGCGAACACTGAAGCTTTCTTT.

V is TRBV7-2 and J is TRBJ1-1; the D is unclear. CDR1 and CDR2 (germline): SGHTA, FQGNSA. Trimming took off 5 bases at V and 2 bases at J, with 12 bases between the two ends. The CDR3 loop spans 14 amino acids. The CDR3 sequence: CASSLKAPNTEAFF. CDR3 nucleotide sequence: TGTGCCAGCAGCCTTAAGGCCCCCAACACTGAAGCTTTCTTT.

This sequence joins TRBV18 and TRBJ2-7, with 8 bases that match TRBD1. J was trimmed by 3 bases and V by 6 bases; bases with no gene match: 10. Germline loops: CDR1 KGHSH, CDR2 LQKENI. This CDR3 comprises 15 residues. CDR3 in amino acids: CASSPGQGGLYEQYF. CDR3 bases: TGTGCCAGCTCGCCTGGACAGGGCGGCCTCTACGAGCAGTACTTC.

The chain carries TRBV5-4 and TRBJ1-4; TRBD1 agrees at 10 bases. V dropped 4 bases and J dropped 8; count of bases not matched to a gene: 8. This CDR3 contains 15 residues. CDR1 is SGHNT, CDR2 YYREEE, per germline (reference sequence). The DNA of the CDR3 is TGTGCCAGCAGCACAACGGGACAGGGGACGGAAAAACTGTTTTTT. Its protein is CASSTTGQGTEKLFF. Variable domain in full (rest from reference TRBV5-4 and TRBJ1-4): ETGVTQSPTHLIKTRGQQVTLRCSSQSGHNTVSWYQQALGQGPQFIFQYYREEENGRGNFPPRFSGLQFPNYSSELNVNALELDDSALYLCASSTTGQGTEKLFFGSGTQLSVL.

CDR3 protein: CASSTRDGGNEKLFF. The CDR3 bases are TGTGCCAGCAGTACCCGGGACGGGGGGAATGAAAAACTGTTTTTT. This sequence joins TRBV6-5 and TRBJ1-4; the D gene is possibly TRBD1 (5 bases). The length of the CDR3 is 15 residues. Trimming cost V 5 bases and J 5 bases, with 15 bases left between them. The germline V gene encodes CDR1 MNHEY and CDR2 SVGAGI.

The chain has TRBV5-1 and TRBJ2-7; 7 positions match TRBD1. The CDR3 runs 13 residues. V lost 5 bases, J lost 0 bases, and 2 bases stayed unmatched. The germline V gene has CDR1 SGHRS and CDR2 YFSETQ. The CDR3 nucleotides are TGCGCCAGCAGGGACAGGAGCTCCTACGAGCAGTACTTC. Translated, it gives CASRDRSSYEQYF. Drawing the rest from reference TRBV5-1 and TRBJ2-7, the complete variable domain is KAGVTQTPRYLIKTRGQQVTLSCSPISGHRSVSWYQQTPGQGLQFLFEYFSETQRNKGNFPGRFSGRQFSNSRSEMNVSTLELGDSALYLCASRDRSSYEQYFGPGTRLTVT.

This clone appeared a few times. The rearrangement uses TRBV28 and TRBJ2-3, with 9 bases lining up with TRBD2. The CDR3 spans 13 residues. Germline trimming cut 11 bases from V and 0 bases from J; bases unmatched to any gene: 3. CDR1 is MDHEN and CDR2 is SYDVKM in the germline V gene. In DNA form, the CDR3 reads TGTGCCGGAACTAGCGGGAGCACAGATACGCAGTATTTT. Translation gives CAGTSGSTDTQYF.

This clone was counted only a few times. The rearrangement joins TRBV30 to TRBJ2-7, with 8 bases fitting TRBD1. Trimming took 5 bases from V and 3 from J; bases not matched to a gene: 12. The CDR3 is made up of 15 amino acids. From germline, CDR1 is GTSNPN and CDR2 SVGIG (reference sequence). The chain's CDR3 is CAWVPGQGLVYEQYF. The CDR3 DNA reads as TGTGCCTGGGTCCCCGGACAGGGACTCGTCTACGAGCAGTACTTC.

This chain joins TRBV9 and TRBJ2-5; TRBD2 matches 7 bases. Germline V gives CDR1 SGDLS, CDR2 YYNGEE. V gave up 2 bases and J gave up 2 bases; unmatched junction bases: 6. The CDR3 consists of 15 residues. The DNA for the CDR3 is TGTGCCAGCAGCGTCCGGGGGGTGATTCAAGAGACCCAGTACTTC. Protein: CASSVRGVIQETQYF.

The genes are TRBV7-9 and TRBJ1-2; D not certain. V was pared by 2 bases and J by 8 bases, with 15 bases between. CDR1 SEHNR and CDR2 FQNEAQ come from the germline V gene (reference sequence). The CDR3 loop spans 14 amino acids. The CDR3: CASSLIRGGGGYTF. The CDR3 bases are TGTGCCAGCAGCTTAATCCGGGGAGGTGGCGGCTACACCTTC.

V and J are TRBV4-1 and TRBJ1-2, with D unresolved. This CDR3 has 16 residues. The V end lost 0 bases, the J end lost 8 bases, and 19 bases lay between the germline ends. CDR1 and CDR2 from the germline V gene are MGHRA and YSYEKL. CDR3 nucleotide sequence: TGCGCCAGCAGCCAAGAGCGGGTAGCCTCCAGCTCGGGCTACACCTTC. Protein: CASSQERVASSSGYTF.

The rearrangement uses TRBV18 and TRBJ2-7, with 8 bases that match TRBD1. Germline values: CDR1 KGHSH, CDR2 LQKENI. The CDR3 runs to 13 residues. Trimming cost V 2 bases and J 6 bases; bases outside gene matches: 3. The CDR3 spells CASSPNTGGEQYF. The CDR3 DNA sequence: TGTGCCAGCTCACCAAATACAGGGGGCGAGCAGTACTTC.

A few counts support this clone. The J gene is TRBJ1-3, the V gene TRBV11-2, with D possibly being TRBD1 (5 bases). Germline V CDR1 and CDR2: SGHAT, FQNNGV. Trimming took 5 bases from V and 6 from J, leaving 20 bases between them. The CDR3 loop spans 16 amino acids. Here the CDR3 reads CASSPIRGRLENTIYF. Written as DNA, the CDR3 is TGTGCCAGCAGCCCCATAAGGGGCAGATTGGAAAACACCATATATTTT.

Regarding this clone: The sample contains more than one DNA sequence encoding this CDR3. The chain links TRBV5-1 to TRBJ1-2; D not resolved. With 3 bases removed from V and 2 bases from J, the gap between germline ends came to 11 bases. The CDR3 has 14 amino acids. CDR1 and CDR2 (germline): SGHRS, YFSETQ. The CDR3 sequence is CASSSRTGNYGYTF. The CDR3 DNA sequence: TGCGCCAGCAGCTCCCGGACGGGGAACTATGGCTACACCTTC.

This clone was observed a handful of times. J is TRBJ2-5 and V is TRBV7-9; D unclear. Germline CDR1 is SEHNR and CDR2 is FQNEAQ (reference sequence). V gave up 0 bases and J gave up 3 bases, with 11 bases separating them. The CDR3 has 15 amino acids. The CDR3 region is CASSLAPRIKETQYF. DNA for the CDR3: TGTGCCAGCAGCTTAGCGCCCAGGATTAAAGAGACCCAGTACTTC.

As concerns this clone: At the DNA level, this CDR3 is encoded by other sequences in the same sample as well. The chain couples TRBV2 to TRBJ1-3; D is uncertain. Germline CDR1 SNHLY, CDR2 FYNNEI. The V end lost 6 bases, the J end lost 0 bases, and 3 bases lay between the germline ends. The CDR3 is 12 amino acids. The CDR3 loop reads CASRGSGNTIYF. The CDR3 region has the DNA TGTGCCAGCAGGGGCTCTGGAAACACCATATATTTT.

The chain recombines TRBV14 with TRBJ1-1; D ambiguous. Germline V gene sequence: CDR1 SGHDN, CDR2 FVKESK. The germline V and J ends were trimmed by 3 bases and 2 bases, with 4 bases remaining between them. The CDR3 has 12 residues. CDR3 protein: CASSQGNTEAFF. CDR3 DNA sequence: TGTGCCAGCAGCCAGGGAAACACTGAAGCTTTCTTT.

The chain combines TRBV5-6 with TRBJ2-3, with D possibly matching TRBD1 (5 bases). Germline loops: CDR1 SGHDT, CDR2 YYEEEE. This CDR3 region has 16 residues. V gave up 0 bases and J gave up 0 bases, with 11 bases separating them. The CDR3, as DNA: TGTGCCAGCAGCTTGGTGCCAGGGCTAAGCACAGATACGCAGTATTTT. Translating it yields CASSLVPGLSTDTQYF.

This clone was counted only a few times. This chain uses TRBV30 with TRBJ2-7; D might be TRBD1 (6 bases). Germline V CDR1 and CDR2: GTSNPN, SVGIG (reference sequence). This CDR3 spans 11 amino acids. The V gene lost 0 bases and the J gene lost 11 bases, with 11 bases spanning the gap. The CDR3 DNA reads TGTGCCTGGAGTGTACAGGGACGAAAGTACTTC. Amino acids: CAWSVQGRKYF.

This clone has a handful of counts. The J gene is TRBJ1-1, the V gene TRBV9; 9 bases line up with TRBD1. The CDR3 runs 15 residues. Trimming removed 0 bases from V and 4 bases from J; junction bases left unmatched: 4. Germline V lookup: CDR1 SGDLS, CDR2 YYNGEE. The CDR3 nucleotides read TGTGCCAGCAGCGTAGACCAGACAGGGGGCACTGAAGCTTTCTTT. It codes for CASSVDQTGGTEAFF.

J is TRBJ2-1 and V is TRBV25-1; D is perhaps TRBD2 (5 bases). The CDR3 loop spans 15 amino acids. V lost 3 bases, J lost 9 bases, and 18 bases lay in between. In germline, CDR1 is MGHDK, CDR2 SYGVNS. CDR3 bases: TGTGCCAGCAGTGACCTCGACAAGCCTCGGGGTGAGCAGTTCTTC. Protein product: CASSDLDKPRGEQFF.

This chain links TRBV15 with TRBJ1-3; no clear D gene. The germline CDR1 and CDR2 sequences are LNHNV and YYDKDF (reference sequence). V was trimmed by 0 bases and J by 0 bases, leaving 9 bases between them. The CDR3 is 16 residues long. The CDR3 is CATSREGYSSGNTIYF. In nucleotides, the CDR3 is TGTGCCACCAGCAGAGAGGGTTATAGCTCTGGAAACACCATATATTTT. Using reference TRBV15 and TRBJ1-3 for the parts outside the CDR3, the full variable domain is DAMVIQNPRYQVTQFGKPVTLSCSQTLNHNVMYWYQQKSSQAPKLLFHYYDKDFNNEADTPDNFQSRRPNTSFCFLDIRSPGLGDTAMYLCATSREGYSSGNTIYFGEGSWLTVV.

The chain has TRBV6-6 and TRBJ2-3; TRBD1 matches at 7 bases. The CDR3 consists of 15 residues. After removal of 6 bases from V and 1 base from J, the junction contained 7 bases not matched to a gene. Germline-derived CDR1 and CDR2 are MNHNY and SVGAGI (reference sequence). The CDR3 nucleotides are TGTGCCAGCAGCTATGGGACAGCAGGCACAGATACGCAGTATTTT. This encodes CASSYGTAGTDTQYF.

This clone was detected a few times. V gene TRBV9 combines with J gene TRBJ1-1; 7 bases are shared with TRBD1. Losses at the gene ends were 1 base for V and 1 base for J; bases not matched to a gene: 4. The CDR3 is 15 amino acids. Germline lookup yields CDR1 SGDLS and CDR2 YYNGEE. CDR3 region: CASSVRGQTNTEAFF. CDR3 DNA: TGTGCCAGCAGCGTAAGGGGACAGACGAACACTGAAGCTTTCTTT.

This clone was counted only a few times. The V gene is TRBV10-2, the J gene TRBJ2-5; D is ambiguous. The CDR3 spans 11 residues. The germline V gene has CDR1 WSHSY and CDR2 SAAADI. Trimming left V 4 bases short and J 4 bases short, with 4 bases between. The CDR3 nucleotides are TGCGCCAGCAGTGCAGGAGAGACCCAGTACTTC. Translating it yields CASSAGETQYF.